The following is a TCR beta chain sequence with its context. Its antigen is undetermined. This specimen comes from a study of tumor-infiltrating lymphocytes in localized non-small cell lung cancer. Notes on the study in general: Immunotypes IM1 and IM2 had similar TCR-derived T-cell fractions. Technical variation could not be separated from intratumor heterogeneity here.

Libraries were prepared by immunoSEQ multiplex PCR; TCRdb keeps only in-frame clonotypes and omits some of them. Of about 7,100 clones in the sample, 70% to 80% are singletons; the top ten hold around 9%. CDR3 length: 14 residues. Germline V gene sequence: CDR1 GTSNPN, CDR2 SVGIG (reference sequence). The germline V and J ends were trimmed by 4 bases and 1 base, with 12 bases remaining between them. The TCR was taken from a human donor with non-small cell lung cancer. The rearrangement links TRBV30 to TRBJ2-3, with D tentatively TRBD2 (5 bases). Sequenced: lung tumor tissue. The CDR3 sequence is CAWIGRTRTDTQYF. In nucleotides, the CDR3 is TGTGCCTGGATAGGCAGGACTCGCACAGATACGCAGTATTTT.